This entry lists 25 T cell receptor beta chains sequenced from one sample in a study of Graves' ophthalmopathy and Graves' hyperthyroidism. Amplification of the TCR beta CDR3 regions used RNA transcripts (as template). HTBI primers were employed in first-round RT-PCR, then a second-round multiplex PCR followed. Using its own MiXCR run on the multiplex PCR reads, TCRdb lists one record per CDR3 protein. The sample records 200,000 to 250,000 distinct CDR3 sequences, roughly 21% being singletons. Sequenced sample: peripheral blood. All receptors derive from a woman in her forties or fifties with Graves' ophthalmopathy.

This clonotype was found many times. The V call is TRBV6-1, the J call TRBJ2-5; 11 bases line up with TRBD2. The CDR3 contains 15 residues. J gave up 5 bases and V 8 bases, and 10 bases lay outside the gene matches. Germline V gives CDR1 MNHNS, CDR2 SASEGT. In nucleotides, the CDR3 is TGTGCCAGCGGAAGGACTAGCGGGTGGCGGGAGACCCAGTACTTC. As protein: CASGRTSGWRETQYF.

The V and J genes are TRBV6-1 and TRBJ2-7, with 8 bases identical to TRBD1. The CDR3 is 12 residues long. With 10 bases clipped from V and 5 bases from J, the junction kept 7 bases outside the gene matches. Germline CDR1 is MNHNS and CDR2 is SASEGT. The CDR3 here is CATLTGVNEQYF. The CDR3 region has the DNA TGTGCCACCCTGACAGGGGTAAACGAGCAGTACTTC.

This clonotype has ten or more counts. This chain uses TRBV27 with TRBJ2-4, with D maybe TRBD1 (5 bases). V gave up 8 bases and J gave up 7 bases, with 18 bases separating them. Per the germline V gene, CDR1 is MNHEY and CDR2 is SMNVEV (reference sequence). CDR3 length: 14 residues. The CDR3 bases are TGTGCCAGCGGATCCCCAGGGAAGGGGAACATTCAGTACTTC. Translated: CASGSPGKGNIQYF.

The rearrangement joins TRBV9 to TRBJ1-3; a possible D gene is TRBD1 (5 bases). The length of the CDR3 is 16 residues. V lost 2 bases, J lost 0 bases, and 12 bases lay in between. Germline V lookup: CDR1 SGDLS, CDR2 YYNGEE. The CDR3 spells CASSVTWGGSGNTIYF. DNA for the CDR3: TGTGCCAGCAGCGTCACTTGGGGGGGCTCTGGAAACACCATATATTTT.

This clonotype was counted many times. The J gene is TRBJ1-1, the V gene TRBV12-3 or TRBV12-4, with no clear D. This CDR3 comprises 15 residues. V was shortened by 5 bases and J by 0 bases, with 13 bases between the two germline ends. The CDR3 loop is CASSRRSEMNTEAFF. DNA for the CDR3: TGTGCCAGCAGTCGCCGATCAGAGATGAACACTGAAGCTTTCTTT.

CDR3: CASSLSATEQYF. The CDR3 DNA follows: TGTGCCAGCAGTTTATCGGCGACCGAGCAGTACTTC. The chain employs TRBV28 and TRBJ2-7; D is uncertain. The CDR3 is made up of 12 amino acids. Germline values: CDR1 MDHEN, CDR2 SYDVKM. The V end was cut by 1 base, the J end by 6 bases, with 7 bases between.

This clonotype was picked up a small number of times. This chain links TRBV28 with TRBJ2-7; tentatively, D is TRBD1 (7 bases). Germline V gives CDR1 MDHEN, CDR2 SYDVKM. There are 14 residues in the CDR3. The V end lost 6 bases, the J end lost 2 bases, and 14 bases lay between the germline ends. CDR3 in DNA: TGTGCCAGCAGGCAGGGGGGATCCCCCTACGAGCAGTACTTC. This gives the protein CASRQGGSPYEQYF.

The J gene is TRBJ2-5, the V gene TRBV28; D may match TRBD1 or TRBD2 (5 bases each). CDR1 is MDHEN and CDR2 is SYDVKM in the germline V gene. V lost 2 bases and J lost 6, with 13 bases in between. The CDR3 is made up of 14 amino acids. The DNA for the CDR3 is TGTGCCAGCAGTTTAGAGGGGAGCTGGAAGACCCAGTACTTC. Translated: CASSLEGSWKTQYF.

This clonotype has more than one count but fewer than ten. The gene calls are TRBV20-1 and TRBJ2-2; D is undetermined. The germline gives CDR1 DFQATT, CDR2 SNEGSKA (reference sequence). This CDR3 region has 13 residues. V lost 6 bases to trimming and J lost 4 bases, with 12 bases between them. This CDR3 reads CSAPHEATGELFF. The CDR3 DNA reads TGCAGTGCCCCCCACGAGGCCACCGGGGAGCTGTTTTTT.

The V call is TRBV6-2 or TRBV6-3, the J call TRBJ2-5; 7 positions match TRBD1. The CDR3 totals 17 residues. Trimming removed 2 bases from V and 5 bases from J; junction bases left unmatched: 14. Looked up from germline, CDR1 is MNHEY and CDR2 is SVGEGT. CDR3 sequence: CASSYPRSGQRMETQYF. The CDR3 DNA reads as TGTGCCAGCAGTTACCCACGATCGGGACAGAGGATGGAGACCCAGTACTTC.

CDR3 bases: TGTGCCAGCAGCCGAACCCTAGGACAGGAGGATTCACCCCTCCACTTT. It is translated as CASSRTLGQEDSPLHF. The chain couples TRBV7-9 to TRBJ1-6, with 7 nucleotides matching TRBD1. Trimming removed 5 bases from V and 8 bases from J; junction bases left unmatched: 12. The germline CDR1 and CDR2 sequences are SEHNR and FQNEAQ (reference sequence). The CDR3 runs to 16 residues.

This clonotype has a count of ten or more. This chain joins TRBV2 and TRBJ1-3, with D possibly being TRBD1 (5 bases). CDR3 length: 21 amino acids. Trimming shortened V by 3 bases and J by 4 bases, and 31 bases separated the two germline ends. Germline V gene sequence: CDR1 SNHLY, CDR2 FYNNEI. For the CDR3, the DNA is TGTGCCAGCAGTGATTTCTCGAGACCGGGACGTGGCGGAGGTCCAGGAAACACCATATATTTT. Translation: CASSDFSRPGRGGGPGNTIYF.

The sample holds many counts of this clonotype. The V gene is TRBV2, the J gene TRBJ2-4; no reliable D call. From germline, CDR1 is SNHLY and CDR2 FYNNEI. V lost 5 bases and J 5 bases, leaving 10 bases between the germline ends. The CDR3 has 13 amino acids. CDR3 coding DNA: TGTGCCAGCAGTCGGCCTGGAGAAAACATTCAGTACTTC. This translates into CASSRPGENIQYF.

In its sample, this clonotype was seen many times. CDR3 nucleotide sequence: TGTGCCAGCAGCCTCGCGGGCAGCCTAATATACGAGCAGTACTTC. Encoded protein: CASSLAGSLIYEQYF. The V and J genes are TRBV7-9 and TRBJ2-7, with D tentatively TRBD2 (5 bases). The V end lost 5 bases, the J end lost 4 bases, and 18 bases lay between the germline ends. Germline V CDR1 and CDR2: SEHNR, FQNEAQ (reference sequence). This CDR3 has 15 residues.

The sample holds a few counts of this clonotype. This sequence may be a read error, since a much larger clone differs from it by one base. The J gene is TRBJ1-1, the V gene TRBV6-1, with a tentative D call TRBD1 (6 bases). From germline, CDR1 is MNHNS and CDR2 SASEGT. The CDR3 has 12 residues. The CDR3, as DNA: TGTGCCAATGGACAGTTGAACACTGAAGCTCTCTTT. Its translation is CANGQLNTEALF.

The table lists this clonotype with many counts. The CDR3 region is CAWSATVPGYEQYF. Written as DNA, the CDR3 is TGTGCCTGGAGTGCGACCGTCCCCGGGTACGAGCAGTACTTC. V gene TRBV30 combines with J gene TRBJ2-7; D gene ambiguous. In germline, CDR1 is GTSNPN, CDR2 SVGIG (reference sequence). V lost 1 base and J 4 bases, leaving 14 bases between the germline ends. The CDR3 extends over 14 amino acids. The complete variable domain, with remaining parts taken from reference TRBV30 and TRBJ2-7, reads SQTIHQWPATLVQPVGSPLSLECTVEGTSNPNLYWYRQAAGRGLQLLFYSVGIGQISSEVPQNLSASRPQDRQFILSSKKLLLSDSGFYLCAWSATVPGYEQYFGPGTRLTVT.

This clonotype was seen repeatedly, ten times or more. The V call is TRBV20-1, the J call TRBJ1-1; 10 positions agree with TRBD1. The germline V gene encodes CDR1 DFQATT and CDR2 SNEGSKA (reference sequence). The CDR3 totals 15 residues. The ends lost 3 bases at V and 2 bases at J; junction bases unmatched: 6. CDR3 region: CSASTGQGFNTEAFF. The CDR3 nucleotides read TGCAGTGCTAGTACGGGACAGGGGTTTAACACTGAAGCTTTCTTT.

The genes are TRBV24-1 and TRBJ2-5, with 9 bases aligning to TRBD2. The CDR3 loop spans 18 amino acids. The V gene end was trimmed by 4 bases and the J gene end by 2 bases; junction bases not matched to a gene: 13. Per germline, CDR1 KGHDR and CDR2 SFDVKD. The CDR3 DNA follows: TGTGCCACCAGTGACCCCTCCCTCAGCGGGAGGCATCAAGAGACCCAGTACTTC. Residues: CATSDPSLSGRHQETQYF.

The CDR3 region has the DNA TGTGCCAGCTCACCAGGCGGGGCTCTAGCCAAAAACATTCAGTACTTC. Its translation is CASSPGGALAKNIQYF. The chain uses TRBV18 and TRBJ2-4, with D tentatively TRBD2 (6 bases). This CDR3 spans 16 amino acids. Germline V lookup: CDR1 KGHSH, CDR2 LQKENI. Trimming pared 2 bases from V and 0 bases from J, leaving 11 bases between.

This clonotype appeared many times. The CDR3 nucleotides are TGCAGTGCTCAACGAGGACAGGCTGCTAATGAAAAACTGTTTTTT. Its translation is CSAQRGQAANEKLFF. The chain employs TRBV20-1 and TRBJ1-4; 7 nucleotides align to TRBD1. This CDR3 contains 15 residues. Losses at the gene ends were 5 bases for V and 3 bases for J; bases not matched to a gene: 9. CDR1 is DFQATT and CDR2 is SNEGSKA in the germline V gene (reference sequence).

This clonotype occurred many times. The chain recombines TRBV6-5 with TRBJ1-6; D gene unclear. The V end lost 8 bases, the J end lost 3 bases, and 11 bases lay between the germline ends. This CDR3 is 14 amino acids long. Germline V lookup: CDR1 MNHEY, CDR2 SVGAGI. The CDR3 protein is CASRHRGYNSPLHF. CDR3 DNA: TGTGCCAGCCGGCATCGGGGCTATAATTCACCCCTCCACTTT.

This clonotype has ten or more counts. This chain uses TRBV24-1 with TRBJ2-7; 11 nucleotides align to TRBD2. CDR1 KGHDR and CDR2 SFDVKD come from the germline V gene. This CDR3 is 15 amino acids long. V dropped 3 bases and J dropped 6; count of bases not matched to a gene: 6. The CDR3, as DNA: TGTGCCACCAGTGATCCCGGGACTAGCGGCGGCGAGCAGTACTTC. Protein: CATSDPGTSGGEQYF.

There are many counts of this clonotype. CDR3 amino acids: CASRLLSGNTIYF. CDR3 nucleotides: TGTGCCAGCCGACTGCTCTCTGGAAACACCATATATTTT. The chain employs TRBV6-1 and TRBJ1-3, with no clear D. Trimming cost V 8 bases and J 0 bases, with 8 bases left between them. This CDR3 comprises 13 residues. Germline V gene lookup returns CDR1 MNHNS and CDR2 SASEGT.

This rearrangement joins TRBV24-1 to TRBJ2-5, with D perhaps TRBD1 or TRBD2 (6 bases each). Trimming stripped 3 bases from V and 5 bases from J, with 15 bases between. Germline V gives CDR1 KGHDR, CDR2 SFDVKD. This CDR3 has 15 residues. For the CDR3, the DNA is TGTGCCACCAGTGATAAGAGGGGGGATATGGAGACCCAGTACTTC. It specifies CATSDKRGDMETQYF.

This clonotype was recorded a few times. The CDR3 nucleotides read TGTGCCAGCAGCCAAGAGACCGTAGGCCTGAAGTACGAGCAGTACTTC. Amino acids: CASSQETVGLKYEQYF. The J gene is TRBJ2-7, the V gene TRBV3-1, with unresolved D. There are 16 residues in the CDR3. Looked up from germline, CDR1 is LGHDT and CDR2 is YNNKEL (reference sequence). Trimming stripped 0 bases from V and 4 bases from J, with 16 bases between.